This TCR beta chain was sequenced for a study of neurological immune-mediated disorders. Study-level results: Multiple sclerosis, the disease with the least TCR clonal expansion, fell below healthy controls, whereas HTLV-1-associated myelopathy showed the most.

The authors made cDNA by 5'RACE with 10-nucleotide random UMIs. TCRdb fed the 5' RACE reads into MiXCR, producing one record per CDR3 protein. The profile covers approximately 48,000 distinct CDR3 sequences, with roughly 3% appearing a single time and about 15% taken by the ten largest. Germline CDR1 is LGHDT and CDR2 is YNNKEL (reference sequence). The trim removed 1 base at V and 1 base at J, leaving 4 bases unmatched. CDR3 length: 16 residues. This clonotype was detected many times. Its antigen remains unknown. The clonotype comes from a woman between 50 and 59 years old with multiple sclerosis. Sequencing used PBMCs. J is TRBJ2-7 and V is TRBV3-1, with 10 bases identical to TRBD2. CDR3 sequence: CASSQGAGGRSYEQYF. CDR3 DNA: TGTGCCAGCAGCCAAGGAGCGGGAGGGCGGTCCTACGAGCAGTACTTC.